A selection of T cell receptor beta chains follows, all from one sample in a study of blood T cell repertoires in COVID-19. Libraries were prepared by immunoSEQ multiplex PCR; TCRdb keeps only in-frame clonotypes and omits some of them. The table has 140,000 to 150,000 clones, roughly four fifths seen once. The sequencing sample was made of peripheral blood. The receptor source for this set is a human donor with acute or convalescent COVID-19. The donor label of this sample is uncertain. Both conserved end residues are part of each CDR3.

J: TRBJ1-5; length: 15; V: TRBV5-1; CDR3: CASSLRGDSNQPQHF
J: TRBJ2-1; length: 20; V: TRBV21-1; CDR3: CASSKVGSGSDALSYNEQFF
J: TRBJ1-1; length: 15; V: TRBV15; CDR3: CATSRDPGQNTEAFF
J: TRBJ2-5; length: 14; V: TRBV5-1; CDR3: CASSFQGGEETQYF
J: TRBJ1-2; length: 16; V: TRBV6-2/TRBV6-3; CDR3: CASSPTQGGSNYGYTF
J: TRBJ1-1; length: 16; V: TRBV6-1; CDR3: CASSVDRGLLNTEAFF
J: TRBJ1-1; length: 14; V: TRBV19; CDR3: CASSAYTGDTEAFF
J: TRBJ2-5; length: 13; V: TRBV5-8; CDR3: CASRRTAKETQYF
J: TRBJ1-1; length: 14; V: TRBV9; CDR3: CASSPQSGNTEAFF
J: TRBJ1-1; length: 13; V: TRBV10-1; CDR3: CASRQNLNTEAFF
J: TRBJ1-2; length: 16; V: TRBV5-6; CDR3: CASSLGLGQGIYGYTF
J: TRBJ1-2; length: 15; V: TRBV19; CDR3: CASSIAGQGDYGYTF
J: TRBJ2-7; length: 13; V: TRBV12-3/TRBV12-4; CDR3: CASTWTGGYEQYF
J: TRBJ2-2; length: 12; V: TRBV5-1; CDR3: CASSSGTGELFF
J: TRBJ1-2; length: 14; V: TRBV5-1; CDR3: CASSPRGVNYGYTF
J: TRBJ2-2; length: 14; V: TRBV5-5; CDR3: CASRFGTAPGELFF
J: TRBJ1-6; length: 13; V: TRBV12-3/TRBV12-4; CDR3: CASSSGVSVALHF
J: TRBJ1-2; length: 12; V: TRBV5-6; CDR3: CASSPTGEGYTF
J: TRBJ2-5; length: 17; V: TRBV24-1; CDR3: CATSALLPGGLQETQYF
J: TRBJ2-1; length: 18; V: TRBV29-1; CDR3: CSARPNWDREFWGGEQFF
J: TRBJ2-7; length: 17; V: TRBV6-2/TRBV6-3; CDR3: CASSYSFHTGDWYEQYF
J: TRBJ1-3; length: 14; V: TRBV3-1/TRBV3-2; CDR3: CASSQGRAGNTIYF
J: TRBJ1-6; length: 15; V: TRBV21-1; CDR3: CASSSPRVHNSPLHF
J: TRBJ1-1; length: 13; V: TRBV11-3; CDR3: CASSFGEDTEAFF
J: TRBJ2-7; length: 13; V: TRBV7-6; CDR3: CASSPQTGDEQYF
J: TRBJ1-2; length: 13; V: TRBV19; CDR3: CASSRQVNYGYTF
J: TRBJ1-5; length: 14; V: TRBV9; CDR3: CASSVEGGGQPQHF
J: TRBJ1-4; length: 13; V: TRBV30; CDR3: CAWSIQGNEKLFF
J: TRBJ2-1; length: 16; V: TRBV5-5; CDR3: CASSLLSGGAYSEQFF
J: TRBJ1-2; length: 14; V: TRBV4-1; CDR3: CASSPQQGDYGYTF
J: TRBJ2-3; length: 14; V: TRBV10-3; CDR3: CAISWRTSTDTQYF
J: TRBJ1-2; length: 13; V: TRBV7-9; CDR3: CASSVMTGYGYTF
J: TRBJ2-1; length: 15; V: TRBV5-6; CDR3: CASTSVADRVVEQFF
J: TRBJ2-1; length: 13; V: TRBV29-1; CDR3: CSKRAGVGNEQFF
J: TRBJ2-3; length: 14; V: TRBV2; CDR3: CASLARNGRITQYF
J: TRBJ1-1; length: 16; V: TRBV7-3; CDR3: CASSPRGVGAGTEAFF
J: TRBJ1-1; length: 14; V: TRBV6-6; CDR3: CASSSNRVNTEAFF
J: TRBJ1-2; length: 16; V: TRBV7-6; CDR3: CASSFDQTGDRYGYTF
J: TRBJ1-2; length: 16; V: TRBV4-1; CDR3: CASSQGATLGGYGYTF
J: TRBJ2-7; length: 11; V: TRBV12-3/TRBV12-4; CDR3: CASSSGPEQYF
J: TRBJ1-2; length: 15; V: TRBV2; CDR3: CARTAPPQGGDGYTF
J: TRBJ2-2; length: 17; V: TRBV24-1; CDR3: CATSVTGQGRGTGELFF
J: TRBJ2-1; length: 16; V: TRBV10-3; CDR3: CAIGLAGGRSYNEQFF
J: TRBJ1-4; length: 14; V: TRBV5-1; CDR3: CASSTGTGPEKLFF
J: TRBJ1-5; length: 13; V: TRBV27; CDR3: CASSLSEYQPQHF
J: TRBJ1-6; length: 14; V: TRBV2; CDR3: CASSDPDRGPPLHF
J: TRBJ1-5; length: 12; V: TRBV24-1; CDR3: CATSKGDQPQHF
J: TRBJ1-2; length: 13; V: TRBV30; CDR3: CAWSGRQGVFLTF
J: TRBJ2-2; length: 16; V: TRBV5-1; CDR3: CASSQQTGGNTGELFF
J: TRBJ2-3; length: 16; V: TRBV5-1; CDR3: CASSPPGGLGLDTQYF
J: TRBJ2-5; length: 14; V: TRBV19; CDR3: CASSKRQGKETQYF
J: TRBJ1-1; length: 14; V: TRBV6-5; CDR3: CASTLGRGITEAFF
J: TRBJ1-5; length: 14; V: TRBV7-2; CDR3: CASRPGGSNQPQHF
J: TRBJ1-4; length: 18; V: TRBV25-1; CDR3: CASGGDRLSIFGTEKLFF